This T cell receptor (beta chain) was sequenced during a study of control samples from healthy donors and cancer patients. TCRdb keeps only in-frame clones here, not all; method: immunoSEQ multiplex PCR. The data show about 410,000 clones, over 75% seen once. Germline lookup yields CDR1 KGHSH and CDR2 LQKENI. V gave up 3 bases and J gave up 6 bases; unmatched junction bases: 2. This CDR3 has 14 residues. The receptor was derived from a man between 35 and 55 years old with head and neck cancer. The V call is TRBV18, the J call TRBJ1-4; 9 bases line up with TRBD1. The source material was PBMCs. The CDR3, as DNA: TGTGCCAGCTCACCGGACAGGGGAGATGAAAAACTGTTTTTT. This encodes CASSPDRGDEKLFF.